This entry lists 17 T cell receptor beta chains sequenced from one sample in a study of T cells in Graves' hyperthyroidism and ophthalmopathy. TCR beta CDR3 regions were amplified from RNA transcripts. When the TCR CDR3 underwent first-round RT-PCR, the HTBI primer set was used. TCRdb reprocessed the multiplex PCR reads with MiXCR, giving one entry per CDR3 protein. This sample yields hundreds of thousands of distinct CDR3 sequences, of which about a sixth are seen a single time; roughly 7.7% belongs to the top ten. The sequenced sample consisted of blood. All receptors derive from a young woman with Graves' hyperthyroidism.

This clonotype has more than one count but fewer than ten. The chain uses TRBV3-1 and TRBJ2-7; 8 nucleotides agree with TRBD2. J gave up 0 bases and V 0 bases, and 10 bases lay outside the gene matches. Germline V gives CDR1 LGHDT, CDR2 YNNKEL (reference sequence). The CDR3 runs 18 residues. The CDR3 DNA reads TGTGCCAGCAGCCAAGATTTAATAAGCGGGAGTCCCTCCTACGAGCAGTACTTC. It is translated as CASSQDLISGSPSYEQYF.

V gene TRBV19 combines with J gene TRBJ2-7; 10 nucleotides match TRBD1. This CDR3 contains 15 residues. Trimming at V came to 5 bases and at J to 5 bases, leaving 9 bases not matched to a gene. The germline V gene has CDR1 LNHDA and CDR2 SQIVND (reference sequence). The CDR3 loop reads CASSAGQGFFNEQYF. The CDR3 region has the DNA TGTGCCAGTAGTGCGGGACAGGGGTTCTTCAACGAGCAGTACTTC.

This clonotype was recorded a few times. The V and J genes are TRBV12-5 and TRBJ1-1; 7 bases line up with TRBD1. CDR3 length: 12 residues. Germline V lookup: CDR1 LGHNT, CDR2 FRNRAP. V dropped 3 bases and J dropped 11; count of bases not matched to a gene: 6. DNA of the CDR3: TGTGCTAGTGGTTTAGGACAGGCGGCCGCTTTCTTT. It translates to CASGLGQAAAFF.

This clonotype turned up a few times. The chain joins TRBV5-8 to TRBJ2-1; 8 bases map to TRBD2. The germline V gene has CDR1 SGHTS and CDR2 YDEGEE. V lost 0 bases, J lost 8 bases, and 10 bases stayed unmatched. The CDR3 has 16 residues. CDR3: CASSLARSGSWDEQFF. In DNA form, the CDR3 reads TGTGCCAGCAGCTTGGCCAGGAGCGGGAGTTGGGATGAGCAGTTCTTC.

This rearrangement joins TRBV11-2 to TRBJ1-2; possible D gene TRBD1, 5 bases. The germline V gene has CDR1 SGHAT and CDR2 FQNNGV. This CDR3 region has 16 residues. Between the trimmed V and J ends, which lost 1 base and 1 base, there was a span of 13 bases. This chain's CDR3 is CASSLAGPQGNYGYTF. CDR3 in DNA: TGTGCCAGCAGCTTAGCTGGGCCGCAGGGTAACTATGGCTACACCTTC.

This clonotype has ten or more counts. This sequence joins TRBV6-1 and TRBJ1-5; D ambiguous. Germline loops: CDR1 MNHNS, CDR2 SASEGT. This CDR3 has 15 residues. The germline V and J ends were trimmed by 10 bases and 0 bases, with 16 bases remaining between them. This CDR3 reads CAIRLQLYSNQPQHF. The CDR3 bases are TGTGCCATCCGCCTACAGCTATATAGCAATCAGCCCCAGCATTTT.

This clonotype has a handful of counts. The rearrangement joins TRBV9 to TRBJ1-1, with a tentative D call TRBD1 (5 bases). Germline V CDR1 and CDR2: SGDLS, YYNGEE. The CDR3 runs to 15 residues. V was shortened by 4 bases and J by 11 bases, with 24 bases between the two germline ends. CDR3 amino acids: CASSLWDGGVIGAFF. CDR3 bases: TGTGCCAGCAGCCTTTGGGACGGTGGGGTTATCGGGGCTTTCTTT. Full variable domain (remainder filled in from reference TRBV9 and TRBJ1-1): DSGVTQTPKHLITATGQRVTLRCSPRSGDLSVYWYQQSLDQGLQFLIQYYNGEERAKGNILERFSAQQFPDLHSELNLSSLELGDSALYFCASSLWDGGVIGAFFGQGTRLTVV.

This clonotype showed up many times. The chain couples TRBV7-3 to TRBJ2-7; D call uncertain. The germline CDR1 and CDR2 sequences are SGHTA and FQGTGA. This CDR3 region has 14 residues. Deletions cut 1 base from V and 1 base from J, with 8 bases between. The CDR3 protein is CASSLSHGSYEQYF. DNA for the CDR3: TGTGCCAGCAGCTTAAGTCACGGGTCCTACGAGCAGTACTTC.

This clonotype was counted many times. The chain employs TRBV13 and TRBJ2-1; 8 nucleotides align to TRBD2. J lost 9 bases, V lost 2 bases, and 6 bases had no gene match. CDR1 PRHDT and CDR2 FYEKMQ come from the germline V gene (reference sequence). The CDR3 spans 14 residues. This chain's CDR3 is CASSLPGLESEQFF. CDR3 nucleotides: TGTGCCAGCAGCTTACCGGGACTAGAATCTGAGCAGTTCTTC. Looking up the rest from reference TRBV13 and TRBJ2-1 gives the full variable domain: AAGVIQSPRHLIKEKRETATLKCYPIPRHDTVYWYQQGPGQDPQFLISFYEKMQSDKGSIPDRFSAQQFSDYHSELNMSSLELGDSALYFCASSLPGLESEQFFGPGTRLTVL.

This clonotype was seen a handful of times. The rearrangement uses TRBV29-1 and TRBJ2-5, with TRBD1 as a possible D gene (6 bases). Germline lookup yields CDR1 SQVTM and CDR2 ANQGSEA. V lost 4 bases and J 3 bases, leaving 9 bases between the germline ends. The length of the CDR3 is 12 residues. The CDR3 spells CSVVGTKETQYF. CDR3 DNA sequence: TGCAGCGTTGTCGGGACAAAAGAGACCCAGTACTTC.

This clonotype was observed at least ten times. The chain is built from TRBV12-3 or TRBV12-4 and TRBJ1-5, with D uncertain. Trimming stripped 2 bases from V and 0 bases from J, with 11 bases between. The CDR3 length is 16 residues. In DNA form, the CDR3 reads TGTGCCAGCAGTTTATTATCAGCTTATAGCAATCAGCCCCAGCATTTT. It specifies CASSLLSAYSNQPQHF.

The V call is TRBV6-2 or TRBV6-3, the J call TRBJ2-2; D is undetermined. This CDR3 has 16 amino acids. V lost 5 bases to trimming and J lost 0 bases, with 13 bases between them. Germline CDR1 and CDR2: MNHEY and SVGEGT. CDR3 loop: CASSDPTTPNTGELFF. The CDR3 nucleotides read TGTGCCAGCAGTGACCCTACCACACCGAACACCGGGGAGCTGTTTTTT.

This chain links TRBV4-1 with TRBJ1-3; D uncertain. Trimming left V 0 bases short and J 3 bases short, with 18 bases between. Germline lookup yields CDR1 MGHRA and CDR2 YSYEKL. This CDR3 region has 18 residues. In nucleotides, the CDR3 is TGCGCCAGCAGCCAAGACCCCTCCAGGATACTAAGTGGAAACACCATATATTTT. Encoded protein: CASSQDPSRILSGNTIYF.

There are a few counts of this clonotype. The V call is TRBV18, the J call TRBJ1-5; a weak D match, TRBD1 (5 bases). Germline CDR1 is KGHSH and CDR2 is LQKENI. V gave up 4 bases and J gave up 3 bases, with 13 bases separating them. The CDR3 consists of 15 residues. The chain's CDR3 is CASSQGKGNNQPQHF. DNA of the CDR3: TGTGCCAGCTCACAGGGGAAAGGAAACAATCAGCCCCAGCATTTT.

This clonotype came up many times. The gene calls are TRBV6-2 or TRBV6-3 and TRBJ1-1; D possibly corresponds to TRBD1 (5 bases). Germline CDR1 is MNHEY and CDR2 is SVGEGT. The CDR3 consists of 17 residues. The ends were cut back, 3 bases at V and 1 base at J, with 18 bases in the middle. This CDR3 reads CASSYYVRGGGNTEAFF. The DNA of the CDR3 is TGTGCCAGCAGTTATTACGTCCGTGGGGGTGGGAACACTGAAGCTTTCTTT.

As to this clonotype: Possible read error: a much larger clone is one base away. CDR3 coding DNA: TGCGGTGCTAGTGGGAGGGGGAACCCAGATACGCAGTATTTT. It specifies CGASGRGNPDTQYF. The rearrangement links TRBV20-1 to TRBJ2-3; D may be TRBD2 (7 bases). This CDR3 spans 14 amino acids. The germline V gene encodes CDR1 DFQATT and CDR2 SNEGSKA (reference sequence).

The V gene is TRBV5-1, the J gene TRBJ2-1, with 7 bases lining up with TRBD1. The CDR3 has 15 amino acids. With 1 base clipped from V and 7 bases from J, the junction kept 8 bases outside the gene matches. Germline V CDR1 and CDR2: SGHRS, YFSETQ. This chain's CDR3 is CASSLSRQGGNEQFF. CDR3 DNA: TGCGCCAGCAGCTTGTCCCGACAGGGTGGGAATGAGCAGTTCTTC. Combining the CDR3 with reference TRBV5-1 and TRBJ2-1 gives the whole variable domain KAGVTQTPRYLIKTRGQQVTLSCSPISGHRSVSWYQQTPGQGLQFLFEYFSETQRNKGNFPGRFSGRQFSNSRSEMNVSTLELGDSALYLCASSLSRQGGNEQFFGPGTRLTVL.